These T cell receptor beta chains were read from a single sample in a study of beta chain features in type 1 diabetes. The table came from immunoSEQ multiplex PCR; TCRdb's copy has only in-frame clones and leaves some out. The table includes over 150,000 clones, around 8.5% detected once. The sequenced material came from central memory CD4+ T cells from blood. The source is a young man in good health. Each CDR3 is given with its conserved first and last residue. The order of the fields is CDR3 protein, CDR3 DNA, clone size, D gene, V gene, J gene. D genes are given only for firm matches. For some rows the clone size is stated as once, few or many, or as a class when expanded; others skip it.

CDR3: CASRETGRNEQFF
DNA: TGTGCCAGCAGAGAAACAGGGCGCAATGAGCAGTTCTTC
size: NA
D: NA
V: TRBV2
J: TRBJ2-1

CDR3: CASSPSWGQSTGELFF
DNA: TGTGCCAGCAGTCCGAGTTGGGGACAGAGCACCGGGGAGCTGTTTTTT
size: NA
D: TRBD1
V: TRBV27
J: TRBJ2-2

CDR3: CASSLGVYEQYF
DNA: TGTGCCAGCAGCTTGGGCGTGTACGAGCAGTACTTC
size: few
D: NA
V: TRBV7-9
J: TRBJ2-7

CDR3: CASSFSTGDYGYTF
DNA: TGTGCCAGCAGCTTTTCGACAGGGGACTATGGCTACACCTTC
size: few
D: TRBD1
V: TRBV7-2
J: TRBJ1-2

CDR3: CASSLTSDRKQETQYF
DNA: TGTGCCAGCAGCTTGACCTCGGACAGGAAGCAAGAGACCCAGTACTTC
size: NA
D: TRBD1
V: TRBV5-6
J: TRBJ2-5

CDR3: CASSPDSVSGANVLTF
DNA: TGTGCCAGCAGCCCGGACAGTGTCTCTGGGGCCAACGTCCTGACTTTC
size: NA
D: NA
V: TRBV5-8
J: TRBJ2-6

CDR3: CASSAGWEANEQFF
DNA: TGTGCCAGCAGCGCGGGTTGGGAAGCGAATGAGCAGTTCTTC
size: few
D: NA
V: TRBV11-2
J: TRBJ2-1

CDR3: CASSPTGDSPLHF
DNA: TGTGCCAGCAGCCCGACCGGGGATTCACCCCTCCACTTT
size: NA
D: NA
V: TRBV5-6
J: TRBJ1-6

CDR3: CASSLRWDTQYF
DNA: TGTGCCAGCAGCTTACGGTGGGATACGCAGTATTTT
size: NA
D: NA
V: TRBV7-2
J: TRBJ2-3

CDR3: CASSLSGWDQPQHF
DNA: TGCGCCAGCAGCTTGTCAGGGTGGGATCAGCCCCAGCATTTT
size: NA
D: NA
V: TRBV5-1
J: TRBJ1-5

CDR3: CASSYLALAAGELFF
DNA: TGTGCCAGCAGTTACTTGGCACTTGCGGCCGGGGAGCTGTTTTTT
size: few
D: NA
V: TRBV6-5
J: TRBJ2-2

CDR3: CASSKRGGTDTQYF
DNA: TGTGCCAGCAGTAAGCGGGGAGGCACAGATACGCAGTATTTT
size: few
D: TRBD2
V: TRBV4-2
J: TRBJ2-3

CDR3: CASSEQGNNYGYTF
DNA: TGTGCCAGCAGCGAACAGGGAAATAACTATGGCTACACCTTC
size: few
D: NA
V: TRBV7-9
J: TRBJ1-2

CDR3: CASSLGRYYEQYF
DNA: TGTGCCAGCAGCTTGGGCAGGTACTACGAGCAGTACTTC
size: few
D: NA
V: TRBV5-6
J: TRBJ2-7

CDR3: CASSFGDTQYF
DNA: TGTGCCAGCAGCTTCGGAGATACGCAGTATTTT
size: few
D: NA
V: TRBV11-3
J: TRBJ2-3

CDR3: CASSQASGRDTGELFF
DNA: TGTGCCAGCAGCCAAGCCAGCGGGAGAGACACCGGGGAGCTGTTTTTT
size: few
D: TRBD2
V: TRBV4-2
J: TRBJ2-2

CDR3: CASSSRGGPYEQYF
DNA: TGTGCCAGCAGTTCAAGGGGGGGCCCCTACGAGCAGTACTTC
size: few
D: NA
V: TRBV27
J: TRBJ2-7

CDR3: CASTSRDRTNTEAFF
DNA: TGTGCCAGCACCTCAAGGGACAGGACGAACACTGAAGCTTTCTTT
size: few
D: TRBD1
V: TRBV28
J: TRBJ1-1